The TCR beta chain described here comes from a study of blood T cell repertoires in COVID-19. The CDR3 covers 16 residues. Trimming at V came to 1 base and at J to 4 bases, leaving 5 bases not matched to a gene. Germline V gene sequence: CDR1 LGHNA, CDR2 YSLEER. Profiling relied on immunoSEQ multiplex PCR, and the TCRdb table lists in-frame clones only, not all of them. The sample includes 250,000 to 300,000 clones, about nine tenths seen only once; the top ten take about 11%. Sequencing was done on a sample of peripheral blood. The clonotype comes from a woman in her 30s with COVID-19, enrolled during active disease. The chain has TRBV4-3 and TRBJ1-1; 11 bases align to TRBD1. The CDR3 region is CASSQVRGTGGTEAFF. The CDR3, as DNA: TGCGCCAGCAGCCAAGTGCGGGGGACAGGGGGCACTGAAGCTTTCTTT.